The 3 T cell receptor beta chains in this list originate from one sample, sequenced in a study of regulatory T cells in long-lasting Graves disease. According to the study, TCR beta libraries were built with iRepertoire HTBI primers and CDR3-region Arm-PCR. Each CDR3 protein gets one entry after TCRdb re-called the multiplex PCR reads with MiXCR. In the table there are 300,000 to 350,000 distinct CDR3 sequences, 15% to 20% of which are singletons. The time point was: persistent/refractory GD, antithyroid drugs over 5 years with positive TRAb. The TCR library was made from RNA that had been extracted from PBMCs in TRIzol. The material was peripheral blood mononuclear cells (PBMCs), obtained when the disease was refractory, from a patient treated with antithyroid drugs. The receptors shown here come from a female donor with Graves disease.

The chain recombines TRBV10-2 with TRBJ2-7; D might be TRBD1 or TRBD2, each matching 5 bases. The germline gives CDR1 WSHSY, CDR2 SAAADI. This CDR3 has 16 residues. The V end was cut by 5 bases, the J end by 5 bases, with 22 bases between. The CDR3 nucleotides read TGCGCCAGCAGTCTTCCGGTCGGGGACCCGGACGACGAGCAGTACTTC. It specifies CASSLPVGDPDDEQYF.

In this sample, this clonotype turned up many times. The CDR3 nucleotides read TGTGCCAGCAGCCCAATACGAGACAGGGGGGTCCAGGGTGCTTTCTTT. Translated: CASSPIRDRGVQGAFF. This rearrangement joins TRBV12-3 or TRBV12-4 to TRBJ1-1; 9 nucleotides line up with TRBD1. V was pared by 6 bases and J by 11 bases, with 19 bases of the junction left unmatched. CDR3 length: 16 residues.

There are many counts of this clonotype. This rearrangement joins TRBV7-2 to TRBJ1-5; 8 nucleotides line up with TRBD1. The CDR3 consists of 15 residues. The J segment lost 5 bases and the V segment lost 5 bases, leaving 8 bases of the junction unmatched. Germline loops: CDR1 SGHTA, CDR2 FQGNSA. This CDR3 is CASSVLGTGDQPQHF. CDR3 DNA sequence: TGTGCCAGCAGCGTCCTCGGGACAGGTGATCAGCCCCAGCATTTT.